This TCR beta chain originates from a study of shared T cell receptors in the human thymus. V lost 4 bases and J 3 bases, leaving 11 bases between the germline ends. The CDR3 extends over 13 amino acids. Germline CDR1 is SGHRS and CDR2 is YFSETQ. Profiled with immunoSEQ multiplex PCR; TCRdb holds only in-frame clones, not every one. Of under 700,000 clones detected, around 82% appear once; the ten largest clones hold about 0.014%. The sample also formed part of further work on human thymus T cells.

This TCR was sampled from a boy under two years old with a congenital heart defect. The sample comprised thymocytes. The rearrangement links TRBV5-1 to TRBJ2-7, with D perhaps matching TRBD1 (6 bases). CDR3 loop: CASSPGQYYEQYF. The CDR3 nucleotides are TGCGCCAGCAGCCCGGGACAATACTACGAGCAGTACTTC.